This TCR beta chain originates from a study of OX40 agonist ivuxolimab in advanced cancers. Background on the study: A male proportion of 82.7% was recorded, with mean age around 62 years and range about 20 to 79.

With 0 bases removed from V and 6 bases from J, the gap between germline ends came to 4 bases. Germline V lookup: CDR1 SGHNT, CDR2 YYREEE (reference sequence). The CDR3 consists of 13 residues. General observations from the study: At 0.1 to 3.0 mg/kg and by week 6, CD4+ and CD8+ T cells in the blood had expanded clonally.

As for this clone: Its target is unknown.

TCRdb keeps only in-frame clones here, not all; method: immunoSEQ multiplex PCR. The sample includes under 150,000 clones, 90% of them seen just once. The sample consisted of CD4+ or CD8+ T cells sorted from blood, taken in a trial of the OX40 agonist ivuxolimab. This receptor was identified in an adult with an advanced solid tumor such as melanoma, head and neck, liver or kidney cancer. The chain couples TRBV5-4 to TRBJ1-6; D ambiguous. The CDR3 protein is CASSLDLNSPLHF. The CDR3 coding sequence is TGTGCCAGCAGCTTGGACCTTAATTCACCCCTCCACTTT.